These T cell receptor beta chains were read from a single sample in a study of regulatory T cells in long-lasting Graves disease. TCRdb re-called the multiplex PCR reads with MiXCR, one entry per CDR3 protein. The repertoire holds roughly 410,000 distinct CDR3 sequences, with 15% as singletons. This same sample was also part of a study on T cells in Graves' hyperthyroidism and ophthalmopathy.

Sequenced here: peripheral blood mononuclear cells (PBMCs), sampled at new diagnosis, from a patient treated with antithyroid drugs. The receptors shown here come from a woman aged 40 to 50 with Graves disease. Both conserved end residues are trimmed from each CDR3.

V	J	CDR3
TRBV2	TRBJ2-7	ASSIDREGYNYEQY
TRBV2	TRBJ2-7	ASSGLENYEQY
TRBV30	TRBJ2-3	AWGTYTDTQY
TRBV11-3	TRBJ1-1	ASSLQGVSEAF
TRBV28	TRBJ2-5	ASSLEGGTSGRQETQY
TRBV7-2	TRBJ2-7	ASSLGLAEIYEQY
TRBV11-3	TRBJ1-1	ASKGLGGDTEAF
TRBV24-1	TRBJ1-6	ATSDSGGLDNSPLH
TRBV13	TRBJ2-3	ASSLGRVEDTQY
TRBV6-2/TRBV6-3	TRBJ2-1	ASSEIGHSYNEQF
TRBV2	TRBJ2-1	ASSVRSGNEQF
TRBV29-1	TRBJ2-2	SVAPAGELF
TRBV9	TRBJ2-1	ASSVLGGGSYNEQF
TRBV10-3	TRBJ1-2	AISERETDGYT
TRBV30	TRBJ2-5	AWVGDARETQY
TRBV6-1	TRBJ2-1	ASSRGRPPLNEQF
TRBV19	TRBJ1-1	ASSHRGVGAEAF
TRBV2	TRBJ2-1	ASRNDRVGNEQF
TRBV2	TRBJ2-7	ASERGTGPGEQY
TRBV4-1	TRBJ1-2	ASSLRIQNYGYT
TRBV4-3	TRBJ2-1	ASSSSRGLADNEQF
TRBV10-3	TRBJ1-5	AISGQGDQPQH
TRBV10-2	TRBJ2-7	ASSSGRAEYEQY
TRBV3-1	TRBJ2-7	ASSQDTETANYEQY
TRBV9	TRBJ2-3	ASSPTGRNGLNTQY
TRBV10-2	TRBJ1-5	ASSPSTGGAGQPQH
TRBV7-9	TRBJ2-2	ASSQAQGGAPMGTGELF
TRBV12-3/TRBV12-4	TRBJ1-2	ASSQGHINYGYT
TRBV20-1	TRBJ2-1	SAQSGSFSPEQF
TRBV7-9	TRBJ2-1	ASSLGLGVANNEQF
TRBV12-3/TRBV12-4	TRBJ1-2	ASSTGDRALGYT